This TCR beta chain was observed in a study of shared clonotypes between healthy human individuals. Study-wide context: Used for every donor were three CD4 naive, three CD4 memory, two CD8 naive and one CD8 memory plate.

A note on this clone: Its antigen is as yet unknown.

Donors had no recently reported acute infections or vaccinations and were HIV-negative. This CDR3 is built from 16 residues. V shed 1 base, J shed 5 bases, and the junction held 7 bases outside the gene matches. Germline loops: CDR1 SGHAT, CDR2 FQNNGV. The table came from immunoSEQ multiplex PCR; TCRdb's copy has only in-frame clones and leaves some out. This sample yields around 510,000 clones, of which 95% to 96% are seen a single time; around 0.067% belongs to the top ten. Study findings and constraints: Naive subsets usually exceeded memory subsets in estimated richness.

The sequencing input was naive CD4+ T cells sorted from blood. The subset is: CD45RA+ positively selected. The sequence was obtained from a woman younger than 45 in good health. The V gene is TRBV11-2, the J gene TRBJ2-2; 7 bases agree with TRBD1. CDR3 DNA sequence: TGTGCCAGCAGCTTAGTGGGGACAGAGCAAACCGGGGAGCTGTTTTTT. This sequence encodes CASSLVGTEQTGELFF.